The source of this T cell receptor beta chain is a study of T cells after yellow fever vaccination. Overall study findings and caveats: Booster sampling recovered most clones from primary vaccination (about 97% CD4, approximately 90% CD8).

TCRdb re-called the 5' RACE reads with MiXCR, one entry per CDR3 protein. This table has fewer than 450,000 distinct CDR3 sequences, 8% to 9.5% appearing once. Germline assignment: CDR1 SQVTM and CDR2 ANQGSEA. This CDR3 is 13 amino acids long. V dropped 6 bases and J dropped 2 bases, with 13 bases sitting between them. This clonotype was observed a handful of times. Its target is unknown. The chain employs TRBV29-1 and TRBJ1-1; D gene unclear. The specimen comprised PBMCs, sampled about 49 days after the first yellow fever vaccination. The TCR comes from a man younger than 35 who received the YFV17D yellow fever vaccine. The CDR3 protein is CSVDPHVNTEAFF. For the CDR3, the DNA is TGCAGCGTCGACCCCCATGTTAACACTGAAGCTTTCTTT.